The clone carrying this T cell receptor (beta chain) was observed a handful of times. This sample stems from a study of cytomegalovirus exposure and HLA in healthy donors. This PCR relied on a set of 60 Vbeta primers and 13 Jbeta primers. Libraries were prepared by immunoSEQ multiplex PCR; TCRdb keeps only in-frame clonotypes and omits some of them. The table has about 190,000 clones, under 80% seen once. Germline V CDR1 and CDR2: MNHEY, SVGAGI. V dropped 6 bases and J dropped 1 base, with 9 bases sitting between them. The CDR3 totals 13 residues. V and J are TRBV6-5 and TRBJ1-1, with a weak D call TRBD1 (5 bases). This receptor was taken from a man aged 25-45 years in good health and CMV-seropositive. The sequencing sample was made of PBMCs. The CDR3 sequence: CASRWRGNTEAFF. Written as DNA, the CDR3 is TGTGCCAGCAGGTGGAGGGGGAACACTGAAGCTTTCTTT.